The clone carrying this T cell receptor (beta chain) was observed at least ten times. Trimming cost V 2 bases and J 5 bases, with 12 bases left between them. The CDR3 covers 14 residues. The entry originates in a study of T cells in Graves' hyperthyroidism and ophthalmopathy. Using RNA transcripts as the source, TCR beta CDR3 regions were amplified. A set of HTBI primers served as the primers for a first-round RT-PCR of the TCR CDR3. TCRdb reprocessed the multiplex PCR reads via MiXCR and lists one record per CDR3 protein. Of about 610,000 distinct CDR3 sequences in the sample, roughly 46% are singletons; the top ten hold 7.5% to 8.5%. Thyroid ultrasound, orbital computed tomography, clinical symptoms, and serum thyroxine and TRAb underpinned diagnoses.

V is TRBV12-3 or TRBV12-4 and J is TRBJ1-1, with D maybe TRBD1 (6 bases). Sequencing was carried out using peripheral blood or thyroid tissue (not recorded which). The receptor was derived from a woman under 30 with Graves' hyperthyroidism. This CDR3 reads CASSLWGPGTEAFF. CDR3 bases: TGTGCCAGCAGTTTATGGGGGCCAGGGACTGAAGCTTTCTTT.